The present TCR beta chain was sequenced within a study of human T cells and chemical hapten exposure. Overall study context: Sensitization was performed using 2% DPC on a roughly 2 cm by roughly 2 cm upper inner arm skin site.

Stated time point: patch test 1, 2 weeks after DPC sensitization. Specified treatment: therapeutic diphenylcyclopropenone sensitization with weekly scalp DPC. TCRdb reprocessed the RACE reads with MiXCR, giving one entry per CDR3 protein. The top ten hold under 8.5% of the sample, which has fewer than 200,000 distinct CDR3 sequences, about 20% seen once. CDR3 length equals 14 residues. Germline V gene lookup returns CDR1 SGHAT and CDR2 FQNNGV. V lost 4 bases, J lost 7 bases, and 4 bases stayed unmatched. The sample was whole blood, taken in connection with sensitization to the hapten diphenylcyclopropenone (DPC). This chain links TRBV11-2 with TRBJ1-6; 7 bases are shared with TRBD1. This receptor was identified in a woman aged 50 to 65 with alopecia areata. Some clones in this sample may be carry-over from other donors' samples. CDR3 residues: CASSSQGGNSPLHF. CDR3 nucleotides: TGTGCCAGCAGCTCCCAGGGGGGGAATTCACCCCTCCACTTT.